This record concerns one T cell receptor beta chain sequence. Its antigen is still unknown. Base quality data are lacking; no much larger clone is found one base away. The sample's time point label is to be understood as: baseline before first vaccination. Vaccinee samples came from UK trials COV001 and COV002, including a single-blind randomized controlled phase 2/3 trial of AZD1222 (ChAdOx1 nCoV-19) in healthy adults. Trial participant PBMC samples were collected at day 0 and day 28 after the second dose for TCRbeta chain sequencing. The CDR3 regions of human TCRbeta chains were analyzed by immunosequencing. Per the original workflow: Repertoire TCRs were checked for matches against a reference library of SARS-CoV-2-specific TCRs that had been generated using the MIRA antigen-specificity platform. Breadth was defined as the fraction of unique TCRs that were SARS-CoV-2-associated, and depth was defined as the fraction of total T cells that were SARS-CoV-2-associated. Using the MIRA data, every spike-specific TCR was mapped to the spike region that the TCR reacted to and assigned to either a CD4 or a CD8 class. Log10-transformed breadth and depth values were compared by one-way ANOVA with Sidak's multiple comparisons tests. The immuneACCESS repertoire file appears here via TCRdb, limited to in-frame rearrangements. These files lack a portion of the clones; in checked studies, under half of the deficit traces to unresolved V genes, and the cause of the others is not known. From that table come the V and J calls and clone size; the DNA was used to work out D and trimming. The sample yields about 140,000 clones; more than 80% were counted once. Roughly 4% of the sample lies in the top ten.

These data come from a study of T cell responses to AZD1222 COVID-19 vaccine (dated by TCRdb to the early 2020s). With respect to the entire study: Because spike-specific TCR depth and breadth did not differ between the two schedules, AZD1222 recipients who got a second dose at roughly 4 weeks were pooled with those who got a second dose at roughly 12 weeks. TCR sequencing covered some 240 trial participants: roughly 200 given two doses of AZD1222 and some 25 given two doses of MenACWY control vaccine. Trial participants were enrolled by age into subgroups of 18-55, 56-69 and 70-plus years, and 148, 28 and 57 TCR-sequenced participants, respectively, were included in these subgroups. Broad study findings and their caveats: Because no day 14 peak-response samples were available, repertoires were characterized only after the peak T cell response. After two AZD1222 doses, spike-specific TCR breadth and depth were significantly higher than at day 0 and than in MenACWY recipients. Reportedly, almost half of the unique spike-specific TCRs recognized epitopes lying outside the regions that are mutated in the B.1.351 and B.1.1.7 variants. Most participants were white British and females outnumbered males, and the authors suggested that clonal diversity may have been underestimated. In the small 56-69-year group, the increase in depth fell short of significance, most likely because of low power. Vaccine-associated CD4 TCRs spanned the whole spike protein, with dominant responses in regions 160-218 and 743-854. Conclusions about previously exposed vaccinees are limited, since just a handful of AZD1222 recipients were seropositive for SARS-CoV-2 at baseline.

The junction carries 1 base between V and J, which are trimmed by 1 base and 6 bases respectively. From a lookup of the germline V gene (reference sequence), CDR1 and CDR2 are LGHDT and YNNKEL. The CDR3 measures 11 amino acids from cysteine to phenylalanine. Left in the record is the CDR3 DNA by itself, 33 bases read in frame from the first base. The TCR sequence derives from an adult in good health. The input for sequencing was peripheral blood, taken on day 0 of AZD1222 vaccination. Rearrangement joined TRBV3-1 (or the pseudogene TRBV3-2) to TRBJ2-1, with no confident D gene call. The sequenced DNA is TGTGCCAGCAGCCAAGCCAATGAGCAGTTCTTC. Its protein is CASSQANEQFF.